This T cell receptor (beta chain) originates from a study of blood T cell repertoires in COVID-19. Across the whole study: The United States, Italy and Spain were the sources of the acute and convalescent COVID-19 samples. The analysed material was cDNA or gDNA that came from T cells, B-cell-depleted T cells, or PBMCs.

This CDR3 spans 17 amino acids. V lost 5 bases and J lost 7; bases outside the gene matches: 17. CDR1 and CDR2 from the germline V gene are MGHRA and YSYEKL. This clone was recorded a few times. Method: immunoSEQ multiplex PCR; TCRdb's copy keeps in-frame clones and lacks some. The sample shows a few hundred thousand clones, approximately 82% of them seen only once. This receptor was taken from a woman in her thirties or forties who had recovered from COVID-19. Sequencing was carried out using peripheral blood. The rearrangement links TRBV4-1 to TRBJ1-3, with TRBD1 matching 7 bases. The DNA for the CDR3 is TGCGCCAGCAGCACAGGGGTGCAGGACATAACGGGCAACACCATATATTTT. The encoded protein is CASSTGVQDITGNTIYF.